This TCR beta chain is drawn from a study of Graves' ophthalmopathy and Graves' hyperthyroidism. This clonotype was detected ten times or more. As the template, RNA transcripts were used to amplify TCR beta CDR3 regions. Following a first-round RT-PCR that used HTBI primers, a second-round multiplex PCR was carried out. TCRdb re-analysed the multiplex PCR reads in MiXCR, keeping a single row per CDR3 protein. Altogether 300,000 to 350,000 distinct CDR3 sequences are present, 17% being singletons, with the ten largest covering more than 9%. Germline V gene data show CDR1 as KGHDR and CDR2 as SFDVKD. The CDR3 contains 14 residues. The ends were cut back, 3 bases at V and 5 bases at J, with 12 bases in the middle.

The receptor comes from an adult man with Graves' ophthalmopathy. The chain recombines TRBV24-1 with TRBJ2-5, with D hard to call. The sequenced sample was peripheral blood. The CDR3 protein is CATSDPVVGETQYF. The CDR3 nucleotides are TGTGCCACCAGTGATCCCGTGGTAGGGGAGACCCAGTACTTC.